This T cell receptor beta chain was profiled in a study of CD8 T cells in Susac syndrome. The authors reverse transcribed roughly 0.5 to 1 ug RNA with random hexamers. MiXCR, run by TCRdb on the immunoSEQ multiplex PCR reads, gives a single entry per CDR3 protein. The table shows about 140,000 distinct CDR3 sequences, with roughly 96% occurring only once. Negative isolation was used for CD8+ and CD4+ T cells and FACS enrichment for TEMRA cells. The CDR3 consists of 14 residues. V was shortened by 3 bases and J by 3 bases, with 11 bases between the two germline ends. The sample holds one count of this clonotype. Its antigen remains unidentified. General study findings and limits: As the study acknowledged, the number of individuals who were part of its TCR sequencing and HLA analysis was relatively small.

Material for sequencing was CD4+ T cells from PBMCs. The rearrangement joins TRBV12-3 or TRBV12-4 to TRBJ1-2; maybe TRBD1 (6 bases). The TCR was taken from a human donor with multiple sclerosis. Here the CDR3 reads CASSFYAGDYGYTF. The CDR3 bases are TGTGCCAGCAGTTTTTATGCAGGGGACTATGGCTACACCTTC.